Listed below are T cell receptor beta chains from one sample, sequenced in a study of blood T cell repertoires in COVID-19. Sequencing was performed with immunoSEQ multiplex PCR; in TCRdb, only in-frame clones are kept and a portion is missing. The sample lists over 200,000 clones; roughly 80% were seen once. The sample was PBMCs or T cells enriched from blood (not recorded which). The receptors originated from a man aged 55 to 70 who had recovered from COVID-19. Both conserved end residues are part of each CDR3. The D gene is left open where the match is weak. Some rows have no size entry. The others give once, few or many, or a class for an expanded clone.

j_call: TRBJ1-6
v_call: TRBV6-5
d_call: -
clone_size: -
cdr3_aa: CASSYQAGNNSPLHF
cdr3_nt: TGTGCCAGCAGTTATCAGGCGGGAAATAATTCACCCCTCCACTTT

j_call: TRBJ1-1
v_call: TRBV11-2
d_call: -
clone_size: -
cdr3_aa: CASSQWAQAFF
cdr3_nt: TGTGCCAGCAGCCAATGGGCTCAAGCTTTCTTT

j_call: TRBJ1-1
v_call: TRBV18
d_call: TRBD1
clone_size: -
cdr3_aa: CASSLGQGLDTEAFF
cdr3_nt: TGTGCCAGCTCACTGGGACAGGGGTTGGACACTGAAGCTTTCTTT

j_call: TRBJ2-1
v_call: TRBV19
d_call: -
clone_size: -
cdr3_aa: CASSNQGRYNEQFF
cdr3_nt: TGTGCCAGTAGTAACCAGGGGAGATACAATGAGCAGTTCTTC

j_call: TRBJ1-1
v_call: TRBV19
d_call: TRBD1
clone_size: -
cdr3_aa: CASKGQSGRTEAFF
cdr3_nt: TGTGCCAGTAAGGGACAGTCAGGGAGGACTGAAGCTTTCTTT

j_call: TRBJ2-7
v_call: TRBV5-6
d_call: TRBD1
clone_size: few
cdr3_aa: CASSLYRDRGYEQYF
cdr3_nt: TGTGCCAGCAGCTTGTACAGGGACAGGGGTTACGAGCAGTACTTC

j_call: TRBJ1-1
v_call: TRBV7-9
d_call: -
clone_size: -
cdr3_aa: CASSPEAREFGAFF
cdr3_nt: TGTGCCAGCAGCCCAGAGGCCAGGGAATTCGGAGCTTTCTTT

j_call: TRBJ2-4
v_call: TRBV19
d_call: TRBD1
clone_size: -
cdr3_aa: CASSKVRDRELANIQYF
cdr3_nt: TGTGCCAGTAGTAAGGTCCGGGACAGGGAACTAGCGAACATTCAGTACTTC

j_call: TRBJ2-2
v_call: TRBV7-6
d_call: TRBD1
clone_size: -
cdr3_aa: CASSSGQGGSGELFF
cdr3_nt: TGTGCCAGCAGCTCCGGACAGGGGGGATCCGGGGAGCTGTTTTTT

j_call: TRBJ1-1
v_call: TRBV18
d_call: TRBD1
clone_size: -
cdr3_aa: CASSPRTGVMNTEAFF
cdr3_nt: TGTGCCAGCTCACCAAGGACAGGGGTTATGAACACTGAAGCTTTCTTT

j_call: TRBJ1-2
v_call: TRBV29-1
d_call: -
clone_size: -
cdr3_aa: CSFSQGYNYGYTF
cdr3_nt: TGCAGCTTCTCCCAGGGATACAACTATGGCTACACCTTC

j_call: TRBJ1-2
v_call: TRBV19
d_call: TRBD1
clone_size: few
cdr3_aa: CASSSQGASYGYTF
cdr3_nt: TGTGCCAGTAGTTCGCAGGGGGCCAGTTATGGCTACACCTTC

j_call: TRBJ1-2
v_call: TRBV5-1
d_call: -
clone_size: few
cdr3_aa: CASSLSGSSNYGYTF
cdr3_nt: TGCGCCAGCAGCTTGTCGGGGTCTTCTAACTATGGCTACACCTTC

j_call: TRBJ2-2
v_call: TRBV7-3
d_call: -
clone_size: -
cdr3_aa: CASSLTRSGELFF
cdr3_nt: TGTGCCAGCAGCTTAACGCGTTCCGGGGAGCTGTTTTTT

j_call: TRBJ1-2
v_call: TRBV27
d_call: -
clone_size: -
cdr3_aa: CASRALDYGYTF
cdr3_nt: TGTGCCAGCAGGGCTCTGGACTATGGCTACACCTTC

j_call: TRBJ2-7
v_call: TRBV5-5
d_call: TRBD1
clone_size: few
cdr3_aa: CASRAGTGFLYEQYF
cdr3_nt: TGTGCCAGCCGGGCGGGGACAGGGTTCTTATACGAGCAGTACTTC

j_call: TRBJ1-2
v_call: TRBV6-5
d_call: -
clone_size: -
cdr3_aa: CASSYSFLANYGYTF
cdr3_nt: TGTGCCAGCAGTTACTCCTTTCTCGCTAACTATGGCTACACCTTC

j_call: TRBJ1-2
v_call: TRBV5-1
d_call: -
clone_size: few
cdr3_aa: CASSPSATDDGYTF
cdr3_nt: TGCGCCAGCAGCCCTTCCGCGACAGATGATGGCTACACCTTC

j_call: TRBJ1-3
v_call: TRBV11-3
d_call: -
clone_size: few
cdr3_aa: CASSFSPSVPGNTIYF
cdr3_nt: TGTGCCAGCAGCTTTTCCCCCTCGGTTCCTGGAAACACCATATATTTT

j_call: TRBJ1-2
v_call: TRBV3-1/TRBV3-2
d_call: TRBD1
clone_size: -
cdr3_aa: CASSRTGGPYGYTF
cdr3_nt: TGTGCCAGCAGCAGGACAGGGGGGCCCTATGGCTACACCTTC

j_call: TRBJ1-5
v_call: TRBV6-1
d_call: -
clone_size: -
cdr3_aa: CASSEPGQGGIQPQHF
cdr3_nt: TGTGCCAGCAGTGAACCCGGGCAGGGTGGGATTCAGCCCCAGCATTTT

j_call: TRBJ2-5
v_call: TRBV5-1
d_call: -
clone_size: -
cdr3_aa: CASSYKGETQYF
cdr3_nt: TGCGCCAGCAGTTACAAGGGGGAGACCCAGTACTTC

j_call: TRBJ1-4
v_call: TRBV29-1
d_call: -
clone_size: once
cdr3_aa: CSAKGHYSNEKLFF
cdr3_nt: TGCAGCGCTAAAGGACACTACTCTAATGAAAAACTGTTTTTT

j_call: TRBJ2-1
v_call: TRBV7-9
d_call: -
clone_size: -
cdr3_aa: CASSLAGNPVMEQFF
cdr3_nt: TGTGCCAGCAGCTTAGCCGGGAACCCTGTGATGGAGCAGTTCTTC

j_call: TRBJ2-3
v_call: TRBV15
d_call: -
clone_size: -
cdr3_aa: CATSRPDRSSTDTQYF
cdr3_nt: TGTGCCACCAGCAGACCCGACAGGTCTAGCACAGATACGCAGTATTTT

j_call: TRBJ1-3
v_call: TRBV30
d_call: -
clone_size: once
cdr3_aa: CAWGPSSNTIYF
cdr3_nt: TGTGCCTGGGGGCCGAGTTCAAACACCATATATTTT

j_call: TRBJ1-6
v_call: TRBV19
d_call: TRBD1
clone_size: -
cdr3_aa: CASSQRDRGNSPLHF
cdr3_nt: TGTGCCAGTAGTCAACGAGACAGGGGTAATTCACCCCTCCACTTT

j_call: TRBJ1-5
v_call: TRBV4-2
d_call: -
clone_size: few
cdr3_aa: CASSHVGQTLNQPQHF
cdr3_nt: TGTGCCAGCAGCCATGTTGGACAAACGTTAAATCAGCCCCAGCATTTT

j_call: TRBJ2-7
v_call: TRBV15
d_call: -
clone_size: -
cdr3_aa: CATSRDLGGSYEQYF
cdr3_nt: TGTGCCACCAGCAGAGATTTGGGGGGCTCCTACGAGCAGTACTTC

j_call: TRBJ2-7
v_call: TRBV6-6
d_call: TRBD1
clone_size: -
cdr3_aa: CASSRGTGGEQYF
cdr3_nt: TGTGCCAGCAGTAGAGGGACAGGGGGTGAGCAGTACTTC